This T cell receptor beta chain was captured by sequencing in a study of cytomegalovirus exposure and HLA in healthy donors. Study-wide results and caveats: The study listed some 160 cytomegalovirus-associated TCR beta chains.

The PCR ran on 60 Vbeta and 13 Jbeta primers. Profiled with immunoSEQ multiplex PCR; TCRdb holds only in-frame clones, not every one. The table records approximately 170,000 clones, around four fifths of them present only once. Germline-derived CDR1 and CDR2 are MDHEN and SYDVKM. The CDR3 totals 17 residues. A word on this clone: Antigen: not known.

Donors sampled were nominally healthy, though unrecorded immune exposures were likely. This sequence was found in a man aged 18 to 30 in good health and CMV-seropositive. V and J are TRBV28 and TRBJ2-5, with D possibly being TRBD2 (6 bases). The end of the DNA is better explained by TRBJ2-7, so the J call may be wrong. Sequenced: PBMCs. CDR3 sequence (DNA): TGTGCCAGCAGTGGAAGACCCCCGGGACTCCCAACCTACGAGCAGTACTTC. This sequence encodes CASSGRPPGLPTYEQYF.